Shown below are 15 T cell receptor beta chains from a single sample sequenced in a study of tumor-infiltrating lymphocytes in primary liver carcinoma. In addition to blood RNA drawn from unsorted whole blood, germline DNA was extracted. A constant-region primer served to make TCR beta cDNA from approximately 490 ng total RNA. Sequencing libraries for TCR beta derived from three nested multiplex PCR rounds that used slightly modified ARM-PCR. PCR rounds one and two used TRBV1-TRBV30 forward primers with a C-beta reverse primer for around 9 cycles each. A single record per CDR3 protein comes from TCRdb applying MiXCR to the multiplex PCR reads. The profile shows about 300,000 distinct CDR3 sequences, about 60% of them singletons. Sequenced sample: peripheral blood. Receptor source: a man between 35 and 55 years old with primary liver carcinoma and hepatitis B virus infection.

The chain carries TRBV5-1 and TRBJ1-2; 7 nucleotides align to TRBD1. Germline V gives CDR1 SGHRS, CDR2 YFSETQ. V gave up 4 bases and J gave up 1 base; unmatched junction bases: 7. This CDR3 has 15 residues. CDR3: CASSSGTAVNYGYTF. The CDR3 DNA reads TGCGCCAGCAGCAGTGGGACAGCCGTTAACTATGGCTACACCTTC.

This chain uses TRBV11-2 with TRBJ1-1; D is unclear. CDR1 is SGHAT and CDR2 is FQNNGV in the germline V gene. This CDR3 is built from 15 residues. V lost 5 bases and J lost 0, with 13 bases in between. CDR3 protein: CASSLRKGLNTEAFF. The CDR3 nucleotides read TGTGCCAGCAGCCTAAGAAAGGGTCTGAACACTGAAGCTTTCTTT.

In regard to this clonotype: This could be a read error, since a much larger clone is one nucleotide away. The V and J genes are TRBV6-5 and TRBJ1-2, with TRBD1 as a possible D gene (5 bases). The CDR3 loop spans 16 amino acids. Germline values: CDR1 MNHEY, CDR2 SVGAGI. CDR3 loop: CASSHSRRESNYGYTF. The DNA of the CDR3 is TGTGCCAGCAGTCACTCGCGCAGGGAGAGTAACTATGGCTACACCTTC.

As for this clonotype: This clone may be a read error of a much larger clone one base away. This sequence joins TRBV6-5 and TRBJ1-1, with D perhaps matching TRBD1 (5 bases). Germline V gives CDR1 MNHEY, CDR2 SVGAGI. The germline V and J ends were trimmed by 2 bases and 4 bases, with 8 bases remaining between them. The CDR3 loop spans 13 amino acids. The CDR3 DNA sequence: TGTGCCAGCAGTTACGGACACGGCACTGAAGCTTTCTTT. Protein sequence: CASSYGHGTEAFF.

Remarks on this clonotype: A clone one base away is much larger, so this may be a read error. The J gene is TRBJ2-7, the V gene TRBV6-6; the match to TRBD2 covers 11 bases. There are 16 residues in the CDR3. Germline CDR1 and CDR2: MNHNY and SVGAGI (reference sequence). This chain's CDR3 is CASSRASGRLSCEQYF. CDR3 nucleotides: TGTGCCAGCAGTCGGGCTAGCGGGAGGTTGTCCTGCGAGCAGTACTTC.

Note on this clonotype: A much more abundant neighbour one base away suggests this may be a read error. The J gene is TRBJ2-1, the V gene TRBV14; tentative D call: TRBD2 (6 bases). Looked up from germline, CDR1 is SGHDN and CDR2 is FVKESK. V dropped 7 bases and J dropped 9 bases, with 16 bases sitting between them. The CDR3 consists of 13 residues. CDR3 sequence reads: CASNPRLVGEQFF. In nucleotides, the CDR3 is TGTGCCAGCAACCCCAGACTAGTTGGTGAGCAGTTCTTC.

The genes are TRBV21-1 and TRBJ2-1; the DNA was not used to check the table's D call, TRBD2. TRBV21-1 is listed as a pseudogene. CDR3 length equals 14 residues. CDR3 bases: TGTGCCAGCAGTGGGGGGAGTAGCGTGAGTGAGCAGTTCTTC. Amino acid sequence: CASSGGSSVSEQFF.

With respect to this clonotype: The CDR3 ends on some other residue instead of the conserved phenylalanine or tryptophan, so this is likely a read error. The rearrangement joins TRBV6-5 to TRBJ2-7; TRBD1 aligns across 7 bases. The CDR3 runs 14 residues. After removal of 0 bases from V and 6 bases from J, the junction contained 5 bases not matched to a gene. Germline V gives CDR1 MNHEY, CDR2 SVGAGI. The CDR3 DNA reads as TGTGCCAGCAGTTACTCGATTAGGGACAGCGAGCAGTACTTA. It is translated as CASSYSIRDSEQYL.

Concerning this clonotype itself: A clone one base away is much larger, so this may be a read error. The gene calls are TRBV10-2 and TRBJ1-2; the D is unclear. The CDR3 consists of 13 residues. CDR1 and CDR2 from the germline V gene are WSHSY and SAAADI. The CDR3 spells CASRVQSNHGYTF. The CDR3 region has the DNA TGCGCCAGCAGGGTACAGTCTAACCATGGCTACACCTTC.

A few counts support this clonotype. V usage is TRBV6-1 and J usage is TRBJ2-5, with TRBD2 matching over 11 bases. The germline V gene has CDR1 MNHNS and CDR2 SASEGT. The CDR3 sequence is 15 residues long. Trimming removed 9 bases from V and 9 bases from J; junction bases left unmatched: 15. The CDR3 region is CASRLTSGTSESQYF. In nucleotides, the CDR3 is TGTGCCAGTAGGCTGACTAGCGGGACTTCTGAGTCCCAGTACTTC.

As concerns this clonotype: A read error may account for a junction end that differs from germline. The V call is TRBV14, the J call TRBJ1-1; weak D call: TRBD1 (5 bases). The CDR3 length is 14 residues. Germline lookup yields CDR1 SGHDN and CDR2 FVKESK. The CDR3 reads CTSSQLTDRTEAFF. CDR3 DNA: TGTACCAGCAGCCAACTGACAGACCGAACCGAAGCTTTCTTT.

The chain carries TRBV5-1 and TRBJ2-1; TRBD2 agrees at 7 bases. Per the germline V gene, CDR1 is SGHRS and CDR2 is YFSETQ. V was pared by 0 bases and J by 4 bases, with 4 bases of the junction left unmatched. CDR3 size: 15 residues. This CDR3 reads CASSLGLAVYNEQFF. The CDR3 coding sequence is TGCGCCAGCAGCTTGGGGCTAGCGGTTTACAATGAGCAGTTCTTC.

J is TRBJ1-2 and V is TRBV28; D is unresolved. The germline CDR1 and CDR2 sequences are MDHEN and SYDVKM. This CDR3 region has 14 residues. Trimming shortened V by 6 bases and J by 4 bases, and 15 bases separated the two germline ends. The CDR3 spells CASSSQRHLYGYTF. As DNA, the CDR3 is TGTGCCAGCAGCTCCCAGAGACACCTCTATGGCTACACCTTC.

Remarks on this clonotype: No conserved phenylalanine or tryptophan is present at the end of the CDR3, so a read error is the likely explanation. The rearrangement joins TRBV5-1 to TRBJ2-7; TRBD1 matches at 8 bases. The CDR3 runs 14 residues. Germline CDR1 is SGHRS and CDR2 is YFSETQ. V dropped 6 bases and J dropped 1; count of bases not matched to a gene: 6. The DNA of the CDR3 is TGCGCCAGCACCCCGACAGGGGCTTCCTACGAGCAGTACTCC. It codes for CASTPTGASYEQYS.

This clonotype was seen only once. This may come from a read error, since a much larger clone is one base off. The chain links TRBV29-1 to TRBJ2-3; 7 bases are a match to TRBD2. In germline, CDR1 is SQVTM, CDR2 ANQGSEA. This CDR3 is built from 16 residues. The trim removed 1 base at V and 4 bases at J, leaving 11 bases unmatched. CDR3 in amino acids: CSVEGGGTGGADTQYF. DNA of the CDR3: TGCAGCGTTGAAGGGGGAGGGACGGGCGGCGCAGATACGCAGTATTTT.